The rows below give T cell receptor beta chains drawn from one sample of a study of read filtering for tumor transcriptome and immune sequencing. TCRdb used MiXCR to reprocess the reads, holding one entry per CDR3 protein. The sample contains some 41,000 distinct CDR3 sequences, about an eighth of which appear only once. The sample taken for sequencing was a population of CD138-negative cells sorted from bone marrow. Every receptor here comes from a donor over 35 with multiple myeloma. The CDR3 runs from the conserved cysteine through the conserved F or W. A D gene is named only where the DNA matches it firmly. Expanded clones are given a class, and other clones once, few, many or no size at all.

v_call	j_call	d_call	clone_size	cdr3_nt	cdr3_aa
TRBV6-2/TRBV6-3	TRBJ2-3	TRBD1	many	TGTGCCAGCAGTCAACGGACAGGGTCTTCAGATACGCAGTATTTT	CASSQRTGSSDTQYF
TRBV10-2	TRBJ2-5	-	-	TGCGCCAGCAGTGAGTTAGGGCAAGAGACCCAGTACTTC	CASSELGQETQYF
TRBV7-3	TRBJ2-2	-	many	TGTGCCAGCAGCCCCCGTACTAGGGAGGCCGGGGAGCTGTTTTTT	CASSPRTREAGELFF
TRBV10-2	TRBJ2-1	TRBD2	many	TGCGCCAGCAGTACTAGCGGGGGATCCTACAATGAGCAGTTCTTC	CASSTSGGSYNEQFF
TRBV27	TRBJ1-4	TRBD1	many	TGTGCCAGCAGTTTAGCCACAGGGGCAACTAATGAAAAACTGTTTTTT	CASSLATGATNEKLFF
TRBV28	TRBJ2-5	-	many	TGTGCCAGCAGAGGCCAGGGTCAAGAGACCCAGTACTTC	CASRGQGQETQYF
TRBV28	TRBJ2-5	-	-	TGTGCCAGCAGTTTAACCTCAGGCACCCTTGGCCAAGAGACCCAGTACTTC	CASSLTSGTLGQETQYF
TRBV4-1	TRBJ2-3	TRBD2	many	TGCGCCAGCAGCCAAGTGGAGACTAGCTCCCAGTATTTT	CASSQVETSSQYF
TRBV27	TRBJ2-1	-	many	TGTGCCAGCAGTTTATCGCTTCTCTCTGCTGAGCAGTTCTTC	CASSLSLLSAEQFF
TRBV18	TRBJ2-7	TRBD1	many	TGTGCCAGCTCCACGGGACAGGACTACGAGCAGTACTTC	CASSTGQDYEQYF
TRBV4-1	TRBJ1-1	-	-	TGCGCCAGCGGATCCCCCGGGGCGCGGGTCACTGAAGCTTTCTTT	CASGSPGARVTEAFF
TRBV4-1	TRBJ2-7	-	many	TGCGCCAGCAGCCGAGGGGGGGCGGGCTACGAGCAGTACTTC	CASSRGGAGYEQYF
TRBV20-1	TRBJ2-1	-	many	TGCAGTGCGGGGTGGGGACCTACAAATGAGCAGTTCTTC	CSAGWGPTNEQFF
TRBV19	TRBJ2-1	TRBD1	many	TGTGCCAGTAAGGATTCCGGGACAGGGGACCGCCTCAATGAGCAGTTCTTC	CASKDSGTGDRLNEQFF
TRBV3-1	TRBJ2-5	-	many	TGTGCCAGCAGCAAGGGAGCGGAAGAGACCCAGTACTTC	CASSKGAEETQYF
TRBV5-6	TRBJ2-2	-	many	TGTGCCAGCAGCCTACGGACAGAGAACACCGGGGAGCTGTTTTTT	CASSLRTENTGELFF
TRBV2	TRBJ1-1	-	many	TGTGCCAGCAGTGACGACCTTACTGAAGTTTTCTTT	CASSDDLTEVFF